The source of this T cell receptor beta chain is a study of OX40 agonist ivuxolimab in advanced cancers. Study details: Patients were given ivuxolimab, an antibody that agonizes OX40 (CD134). Those enrolled were about 82% male, with a mean age of 60 years and ages from about 20 to 79.

The V and J ends lost 3 bases and 7 bases respectively, with 13 bases between them. Germline CDR1 reads SEHNR; CDR2 reads FQNEAQ (reference sequence). The length of the CDR3 is 14 residues. The protocol was immunoSEQ multiplex PCR, while the TCRdb copy is restricted to in-frame clones and leaves out a portion. The table records approximately 58,000 clones, 80% to 90% of them present only once. The rearrangement uses TRBV7-9 and TRBJ2-1, with D hard to call. The TCR was taken from an adult with an advanced solid tumor such as melanoma, head and neck, liver or kidney cancer. The specimen comprised CD4+ or CD8+ T cells sorted from blood, sampled in a trial of the OX40 agonist ivuxolimab. The CDR3 spells CASSLKRGPNEQFF. CDR3 in DNA: TGTGCCAGCAGCTTGAAACGCGGACCAAATGAGCAGTTCTTC. The full variable domain, in which reference TRBV7-9 and TRBJ2-1 provide the parts outside the CDR3, is DTGVSQNPRHKITKRGQNVTFRCDPISEHNRLYWYRQTLGQGPEFLTYFQNEAQLEKSRLLSDRFSAERPKGSFSTLEIQRTEQGDSAMYLCASSLKRGPNEQFFGPGTRLTVL.